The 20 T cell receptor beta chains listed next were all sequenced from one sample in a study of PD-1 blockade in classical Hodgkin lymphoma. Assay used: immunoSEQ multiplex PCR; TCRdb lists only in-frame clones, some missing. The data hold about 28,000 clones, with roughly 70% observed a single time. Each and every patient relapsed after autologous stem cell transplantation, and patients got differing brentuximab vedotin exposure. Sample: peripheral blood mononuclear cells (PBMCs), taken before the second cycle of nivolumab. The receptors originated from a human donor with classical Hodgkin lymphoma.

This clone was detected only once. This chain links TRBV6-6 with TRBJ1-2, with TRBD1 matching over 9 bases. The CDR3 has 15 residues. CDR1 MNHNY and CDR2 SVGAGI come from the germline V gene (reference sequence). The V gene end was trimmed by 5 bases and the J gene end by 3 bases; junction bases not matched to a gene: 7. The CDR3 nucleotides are TGTGCCAGCAGTCCCCCGGGACAGGGACACTATGGCTACACCTTC. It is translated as CASSPPGQGHYGYTF.

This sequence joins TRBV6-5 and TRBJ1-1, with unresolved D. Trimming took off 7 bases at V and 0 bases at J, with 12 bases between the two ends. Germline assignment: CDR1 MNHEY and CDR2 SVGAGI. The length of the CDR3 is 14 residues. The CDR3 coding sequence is TGTGCCAGCAAATTGGGCAGCTTGAACACTGAAGCTTTCTTT. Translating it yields CASKLGSLNTEAFF.

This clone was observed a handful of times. The CDR3 protein is CASSYGRFEQYF. For the CDR3, the DNA is TGTGCCAGCAGTTATGGCAGATTCGAGCAGTACTTC. The chain carries TRBV6-6 and TRBJ2-7; no definite D call. Trimming removed 3 bases at V and 6 bases at J, with 9 bases between. The CDR3 loop spans 12 amino acids. Germline V gene data show CDR1 as MNHNY and CDR2 as SVGAGI (reference sequence).

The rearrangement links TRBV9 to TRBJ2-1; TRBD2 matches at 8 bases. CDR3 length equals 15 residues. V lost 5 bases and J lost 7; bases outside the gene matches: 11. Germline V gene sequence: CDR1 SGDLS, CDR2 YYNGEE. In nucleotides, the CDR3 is TGTGCCAGCAGAGCTCCGGGGGGGCCTAGTAATGAGCAGTTCTTC. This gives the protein CASRAPGGPSNEQFF.

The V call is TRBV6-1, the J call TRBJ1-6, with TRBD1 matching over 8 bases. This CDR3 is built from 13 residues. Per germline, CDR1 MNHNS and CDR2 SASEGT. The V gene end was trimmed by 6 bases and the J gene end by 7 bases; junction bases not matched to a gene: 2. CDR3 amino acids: CASRGQGNSPLHF. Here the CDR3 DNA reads TGTGCCAGCAGAGGACAGGGAAATTCACCCCTCCACTTT.

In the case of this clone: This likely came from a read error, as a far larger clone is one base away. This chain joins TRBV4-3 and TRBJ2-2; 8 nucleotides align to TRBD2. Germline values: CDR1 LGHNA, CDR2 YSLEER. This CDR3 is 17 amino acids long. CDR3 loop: CATSQDRFGGENGELFF. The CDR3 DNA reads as TGCGCCACCAGCCAAGATCGTTTCGGGGGGGAGAACGGGGAGCTGTTTTTT.

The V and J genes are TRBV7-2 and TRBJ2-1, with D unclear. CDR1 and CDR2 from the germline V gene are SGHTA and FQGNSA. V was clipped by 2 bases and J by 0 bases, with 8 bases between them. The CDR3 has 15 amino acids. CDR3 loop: CASSLTASSYNEQFF. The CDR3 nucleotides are TGTGCCAGCAGCTTAACGGCAAGCTCCTACAATGAGCAGTTCTTC. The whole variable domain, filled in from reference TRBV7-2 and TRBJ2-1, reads GAGVSQSPSNKVTEKGKDVELRCDPISGHTALYWYRQSLGQGLEFLIYFQGNSAPDKSGLPSDRFSAERTGGSVSTLTIQRTQQEDSAVYLCASSLTASSYNEQFFGPGTRLTVL.

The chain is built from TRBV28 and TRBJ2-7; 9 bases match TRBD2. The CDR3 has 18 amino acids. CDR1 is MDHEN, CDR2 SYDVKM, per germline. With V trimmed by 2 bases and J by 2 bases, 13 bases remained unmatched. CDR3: CASSLGAGWLAGTYEQYF. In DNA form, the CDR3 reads TGTGCCAGCAGTTTAGGGGCCGGGTGGCTAGCGGGAACCTACGAGCAGTACTTC.

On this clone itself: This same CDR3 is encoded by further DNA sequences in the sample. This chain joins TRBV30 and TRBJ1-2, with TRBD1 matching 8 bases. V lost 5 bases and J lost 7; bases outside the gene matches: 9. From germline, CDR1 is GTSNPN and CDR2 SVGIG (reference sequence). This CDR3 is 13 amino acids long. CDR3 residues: CAWFGTGGGGYTF. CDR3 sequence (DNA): TGTGCCTGGTTTGGGACAGGAGGCGGTGGCTACACCTTC.

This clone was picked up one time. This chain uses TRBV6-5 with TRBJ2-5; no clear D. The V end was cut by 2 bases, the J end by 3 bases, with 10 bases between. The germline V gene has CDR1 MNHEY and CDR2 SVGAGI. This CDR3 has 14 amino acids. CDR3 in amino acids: CASSYRQIEETQYF. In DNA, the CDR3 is TGTGCCAGCAGTTACCGACAAATAGAAGAGACCCAGTACTTC.

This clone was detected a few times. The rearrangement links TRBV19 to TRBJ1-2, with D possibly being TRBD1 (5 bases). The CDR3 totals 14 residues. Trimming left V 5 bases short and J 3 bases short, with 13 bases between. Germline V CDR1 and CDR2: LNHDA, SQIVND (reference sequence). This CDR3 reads CASSLLGGDYGYTF. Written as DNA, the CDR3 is TGTGCCAGTAGTCTCTTAGGAGGGGACTATGGCTACACCTTC.

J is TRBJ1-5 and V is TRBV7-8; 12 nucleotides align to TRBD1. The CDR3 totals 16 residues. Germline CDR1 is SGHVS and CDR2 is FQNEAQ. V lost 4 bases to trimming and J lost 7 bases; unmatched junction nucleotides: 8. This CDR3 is CASSSGTGGKGQPQHF. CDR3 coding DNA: TGTGCCAGCAGCTCCGGGACAGGGGGCAAAGGACAGCCCCAGCATTTT.

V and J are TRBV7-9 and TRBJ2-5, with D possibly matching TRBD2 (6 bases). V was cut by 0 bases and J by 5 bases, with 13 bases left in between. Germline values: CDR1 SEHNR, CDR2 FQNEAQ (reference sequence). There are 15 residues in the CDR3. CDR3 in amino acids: CASSLAGLQRETQYF. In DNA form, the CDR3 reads TGTGCCAGCAGCTTAGCGGGACTCCAAAGGGAGACCCAGTACTTC.

CDR3 sequence (DNA): TGTGCCAGTAGTACTTTGGACAGTCTCTGCACCTTC. This sequence encodes CASSTLDSLCTF. The chain uses TRBV19 and TRBJ1-2, with D possibly TRBD1 on 6 matching bases. Trimming shortened V by 4 bases and J by 13 bases, and 16 bases separated the two germline ends. This CDR3 is built from 12 residues. The germline CDR1 and CDR2 sequences are LNHDA and SQIVND (reference sequence).

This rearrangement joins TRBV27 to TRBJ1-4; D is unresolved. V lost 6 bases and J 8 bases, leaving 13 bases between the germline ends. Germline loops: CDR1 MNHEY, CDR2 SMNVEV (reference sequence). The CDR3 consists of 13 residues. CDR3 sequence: CASSPPGVEKLFF. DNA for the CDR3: TGTGCCAGCAGCCCCCCCGGGGTGGAAAAACTGTTTTTT. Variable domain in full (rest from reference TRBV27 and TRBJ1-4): EAQVTQNPRYLITVTGKKLTVTCSQNMNHEYMSWYRQDPGLGLRQIYYSMNVEVTDKGDVPEGYKVSRKEKRNFPLILESPSPNQTSLYFCASSPPGVEKLFFGSGTQLSVL.

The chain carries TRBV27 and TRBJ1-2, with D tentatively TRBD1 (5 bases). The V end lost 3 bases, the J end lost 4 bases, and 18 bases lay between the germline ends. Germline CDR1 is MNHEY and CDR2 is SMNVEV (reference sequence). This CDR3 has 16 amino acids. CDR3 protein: CASSLRRKDRPYGYTF. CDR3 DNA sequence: TGTGCCAGCAGTTTGCGGCGTAAAGACAGACCCTATGGCTACACCTTC.

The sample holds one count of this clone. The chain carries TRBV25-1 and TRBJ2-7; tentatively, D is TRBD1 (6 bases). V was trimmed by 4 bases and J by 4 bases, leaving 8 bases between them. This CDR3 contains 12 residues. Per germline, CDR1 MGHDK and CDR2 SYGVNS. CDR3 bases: TGTGCCAGCAGTGTGACAGGATACGAGCAGTACGTC. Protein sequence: CASSVTGYEQYV.

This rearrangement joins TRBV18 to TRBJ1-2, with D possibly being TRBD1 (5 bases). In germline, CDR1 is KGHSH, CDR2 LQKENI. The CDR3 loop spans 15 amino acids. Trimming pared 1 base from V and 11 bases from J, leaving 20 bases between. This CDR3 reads CASSPRTYIGDGYTF. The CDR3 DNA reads TGTGCCAGCTCACCACGTACCTACATAGGGGACGGGTACACCTTC.

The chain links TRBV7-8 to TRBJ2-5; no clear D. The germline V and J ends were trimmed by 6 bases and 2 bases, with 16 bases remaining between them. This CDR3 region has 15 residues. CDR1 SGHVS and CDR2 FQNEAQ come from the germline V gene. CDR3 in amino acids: CASRLNWGQQETQYF. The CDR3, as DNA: TGTGCCAGCAGATTAAACTGGGGTCAACAAGAGACCCAGTACTTC.

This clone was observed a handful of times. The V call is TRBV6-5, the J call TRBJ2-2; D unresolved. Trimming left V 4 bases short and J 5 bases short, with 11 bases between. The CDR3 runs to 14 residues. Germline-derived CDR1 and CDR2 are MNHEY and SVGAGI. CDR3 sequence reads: CASSSPTRTGELFF. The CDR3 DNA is TGTGCCAGCAGTTCTCCGACAAGGACCGGGGAGCTGTTTTTT.